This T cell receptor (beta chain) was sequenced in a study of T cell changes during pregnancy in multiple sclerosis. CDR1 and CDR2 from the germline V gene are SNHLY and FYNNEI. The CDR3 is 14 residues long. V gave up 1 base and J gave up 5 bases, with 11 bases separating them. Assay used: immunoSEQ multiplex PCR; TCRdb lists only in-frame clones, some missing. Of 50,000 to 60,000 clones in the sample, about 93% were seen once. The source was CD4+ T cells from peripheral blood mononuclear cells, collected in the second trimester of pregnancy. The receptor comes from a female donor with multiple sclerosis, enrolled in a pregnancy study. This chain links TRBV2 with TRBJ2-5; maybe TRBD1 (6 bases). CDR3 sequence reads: CASSEEGGGETQYF. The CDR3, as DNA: TGTGCCAGCAGTGAAGAAGGGGGTGGGGAGACCCAGTACTTC.